Included here is one T cell receptor (beta chain) sequence, with context. This clonotype was seen many times. No antigen is known for it. Qualities for individual bases were not recorded, and no much larger clone is one base off. The data stem from a study of early T cells in non-severe SARS-CoV-2 infection listed by TCRdb under 2021. For the wider study: Because TCR sequencing was done on bulk RNA from unsorted whole blood, the alpha and beta chains could not be paired.

General conclusions and limits of the study: VDJdb matching was skewed toward anti-spike CD8 responses, so virus-specific expansions were likely underestimated and private and CD4 specificities were missed.

Libraries were prepared through 5' RACE. The reads were generated on a NextSeq 500. To correct for sequencing error and PCR bias, the TCR library protocol tagged individual cDNA molecules with unique molecular identifiers. Both TCR alpha and beta chains were sequenced, and tight co-correlation was observed between alpha and beta sequence abundances in each sample. The study's processing was this. Decombinator V4 was used to perform V gene, J gene and CDR3 annotation of TCR sequences. Expanded TCRs were defined as changing significantly between any two time points under a Poisson model with p below 0.0001. TCR abundances were normalised to the total number of TCRs sequenced in each sample and reported as counts per million. VDJdb, accessed 1 November 2021, was searched for CMV, EBV and SARS-CoV-2 annotated TCRs, excluding TCRs annotated for multiple antigens. TCRdb reprocessing: public reads trimmed at Q25 with fastp, clones called with MiXCR, in-frame beta chains kept. Rows merge per CDR3 protein into single entries with the most common DNA and genes. The authors' filters were not applied to this entry. The sample profile shows 74,000 or so distinct CDR3 sequences; more than 10% of them were found once. The ten top clones hold around 1.1% of the sample.

Set within a cohort of healthcare workers in London, UK, this nested case-control study involved weekly PCR testing of nasopharyngeal swabs along with blood sampling. Between 23 and 31 March 2020, the week of the UK lockdown, healthcare workers were enrolled and then followed up weekly for as long as 16 weeks. Sequences were obtained from whole blood. This clonotype was obtained from an adult who was a healthcare worker with PCR-confirmed SARS-CoV-2 infection or an uninfected control (not recorded which).

CDR3 sequence: CAAAGQETQYF. The sequenced DNA: TGTGCCGCGGCCGGCCAAGAGACCCAGTACTTC. The V gene is TRBV2 and the J gene is TRBJ2-5; no D gene is confidently identified. Taken from the germline V gene, the CDR1 and CDR2 loops are SNHLY and FYNNEI. Including the terminal cysteine and phenylalanine, the CDR3 comprises 11 residues. The sequence is cut down to CDR3 DNA, 33 bases in frame from base 1. The V end loses 11 bases and the J end loses 1 base, and a stretch of 8 bases separates them.